A selection of T cell receptor beta chains follows, all from one sample in a study of PD-1 blockade in classical Hodgkin lymphoma. This table comes from immunoSEQ multiplex PCR, and its TCRdb copy is limited to in-frame clones, with some not included. The data contain about 24,000 clones, around three quarters of them singletons. Here the sequenced sample was peripheral blood mononuclear cells (PBMCs), taken before the second cycle of nivolumab. Receptors originate from a human donor with classical Hodgkin lymphoma. The CDR3 runs from the conserved cysteine through the conserved F or W. The order of the fields is V gene, D gene, clone size, J gene, CDR3 protein, CDR3 DNA. D genes are given only for firm matches. Only part of the rows carry a size: once, few, many, or a class if the clone is expanded.

TRBV30,.,.,TRBJ1-3,CAWLGRGAGNTIYF,TGTGCCTGGCTTGGAAGAGGTGCTGGAAACACCATATATTTT
TRBV7-8,.,.,TRBJ1-4,CASSLGRINEKLFF,TGTGCCAGCAGCTTAGGACGGATTAATGAAAAACTGTTTTTT
TRBV7-3,TRBD2,few,TRBJ2-1,CASSLIASGGVNEQFF,TGTGCCAGCAGCTTAATTGCTAGCGGAGGGGTCAATGAGCAGTTCTTC
TRBV2,TRBD2,.,TRBJ2-5,CASSAERDVTQYF,TGTGCCAGCAGTGCAGAGCGGGATGTGACCCAGTACTTC
TRBV9,.,once,TRBJ1-2,CASSANLDGGEKDGYTF,TGTGCCAGCAGCGCCAACTTAGACGGGGGCGAAAAGGATGGCTACACCTTC
TRBV6-1,TRBD1,.,TRBJ2-7,CASSEDRGGEQYF,TGTGCCAGCAGTGAAGACAGGGGCGGCGAGCAGTACTTC
TRBV19,.,.,TRBJ2-2,CASSMTYNTGELFF,TGTGCCAGTAGTATGACTTACAACACCGGGGAGCTGTTTTTT
TRBV7-2,TRBD2,.,TRBJ2-2,CASSFGLAPGELFF,TGTGCCAGCAGCTTCGGACTAGCCCCCGGGGAGCTGTTTTTT
TRBV28,.,.,TRBJ1-1,CASREGPVTGTEAFF,TGTGCCAGCAGAGAAGGCCCTGTCACTGGGACTGAAGCTTTCTTT
TRBV4-2,.,few,TRBJ2-5,CASSQAGISGQETQYF,TGTGCCAGCAGCCAAGCGGGCATTAGCGGCCAAGAGACCCAGTACTTC
TRBV11-3,.,.,TRBJ2-7,CASSLEAGATYEQYF,TGTGCCAGCAGCTTAGAGGCAGGGGCGACCTACGAGCAGTACTTC
TRBV27,TRBD2,.,TRBJ2-1,CASMTSGSPNEQFF,TGTGCCAGCATGACTAGCGGGAGTCCCAATGAGCAGTTCTTC
TRBV28,.,few,TRBJ2-7,CASRAGEQYF,TGTGCCAGCAGGGCCGGCGAGCAGTACTTC
TRBV7-3,.,.,TRBJ2-3,CASSLGSGRTDTQYF,TGTGCCAGCAGCTTAGGTAGTGGGAGAACAGATACGCAGTATTTT
TRBV18,TRBD1,.,TRBJ2-7,CASSNRHSQGYEQYF,TGTGCCAGCTCGAACAGACACTCACAGGGGTACGAGCAGTACTTC
TRBV15,TRBD1,.,TRBJ1-5,CATVQKGAGVQPQHF,TGTGCCACCGTGCAAAAGGGGGCAGGAGTTCAGCCCCAGCATTTT
TRBV27,.,medium-sized,TRBJ1-5,CASSLLPLASNQPQHF,TGTGCCAGCAGTCTCCTTCCCCTGGCTAGCAATCAGCCCCAGCATTTT
TRBV15,TRBD2,.,TRBJ2-7,CATSRGSGRAFEQYF,TGTGCCACCAGCAGAGGCAGCGGGAGGGCTTTCGAGCAGTACTTC
TRBV6-1,.,.,TRBJ2-4,CASSDQGRSGIQYF,TGTGCCAGCAGTGATCAGGGGAGGTCAGGGATTCAGTACTTC
TRBV9,.,.,TRBJ2-3,CASSVGGSTDTQYF,TGTGCCAGCAGCGTGGGCGGGAGCACAGATACGCAGTATTTT
TRBV27,.,.,TRBJ2-2,CASSPLTGELFF,TGTGCCAGCAGTCCCTTAACCGGGGAGCTGTTTTTT
TRBV11-2,TRBD1,.,TRBJ2-3,CASSLGQNTDTQYF,TGTGCCAGCAGCTTGGGACAGAACACAGATACGCAGTATTTT
TRBV7-9,TRBD2,.,TRBJ2-7,CASAGLAGGPLLYEQYF,TGTGCCAGCGCGGGACTAGCGGGAGGGCCCCTACTCTACGAGCAGTACTTC
TRBV7-8,.,once,TRBJ2-7,CASSSGRRGEQYF,TGTGCCAGCAGCTCGGGCCGGCGAGGGGAGCAGTACTTC
TRBV14,.,.,TRBJ2-7,CASSQEGGDPYEQYF,TGTGCCAGCAGCCAAGAAGGTGGAGACCCCTACGAGCAGTACTTC
TRBV28,.,.,TRBJ2-5,CASSLSASFGETQYF,TGTGCCAGCAGTTTATCTGCCAGTTTTGGTGAGACCCAGTACTTC
TRBV11-3,TRBD2,.,TRBJ2-5,CASSLPGGTQYF,TGTGCCAGCAGCCTCCCGGGGGGGACCCAGTACTTC
TRBV5-4,.,.,TRBJ2-5,CASSPGGAGQETQYF,TGTGCCAGCAGTCCTGGGGGCGCAGGCCAAGAGACCCAGTACTTC
TRBV10-1,.,.,TRBJ1-3,CASSGSLSGNTIYF,TGCGCCAGCAGTGGAAGCCTCTCTGGAAACACCATATATTTT
TRBV9,.,few,TRBJ2-3,CASSVDGGASKYF,TGTGCCAGCAGCGTAGATGGGGGCGCGTCGAAGTATTTT
TRBV11-2,.,.,TRBJ2-7,CASSLVAASYEQYF,TGTGCCAGCAGCTTAGTTGCAGCCTCCTACGAGCAGTACTTC
TRBV28,TRBD1,.,TRBJ1-3,CASSSGQGNTIYF,TGTGCCAGCAGTTCGGGACAGGGAAACACCATATATTTT
TRBV5-1,.,.,TRBJ1-1,CASSLGRDTEAFF,TGCGCCAGCAGCTTGGGGCGGGACACTGAAGCTTTCTTT
TRBV11-2,.,.,TRBJ2-3,CASSLALPGPRTPDTQYF,TGTGCCAGCAGCTTGGCCTTACCGGGACCGAGAACGCCAGATACGCAGTATTTT
TRBV11-3,.,.,TRBJ1-2,CASSLGGQLANYGYTF,TGTGCCAGCAGCCTGGGTGGCCAGTTAGCTAACTATGGCTACACCTTC
TRBV27,TRBD2,.,TRBJ2-5,CASSLGLESTQYF,TGTGCCAGCAGTTTGGGACTAGAATCGACCCAGTACTTC
TRBV6-6,.,once,TRBJ2-7,CASSYSTGSFEQYF,TGTGCCAGCAGTTACTCGACAGGATCCTTTGAGCAGTACTTC
TRBV6-4,TRBD1,.,TRBJ2-1,CASSTRQGRRNEQFF,TGTGCCAGCAGTACCAGACAGGGGCGTCGTAATGAGCAGTTCTTC
TRBV2,.,few,TRBJ1-5,CASSEDRGRGQPQHF,TGTGCCAGCAGTGAAGATAGGGGACGGGGACAGCCCCAGCATTTT
TRBV6-1,TRBD1,.,TRBJ1-6,CASSEALGQLYNSPLHF,TGTGCCAGCAGTGAAGCATTGGGACAGCTCTATAATTCACCCCTCCACTTT
TRBV5-1,.,.,TRBJ2-1,CASSARGSYNEQFF,TGCGCCAGCAGCGCCCGGGGCTCCTACAATGAGCAGTTCTTC
TRBV5-6,TRBD1,.,TRBJ2-1,CASSLASWDRVNEQFF,TGTGCCAGCAGCTTGGCATCTTGGGACAGGGTCAATGAGCAGTTCTTC
TRBV7-3,.,.,TRBJ1-1,CASSGSTNMNTEAFF,TGTGCCAGCAGCGGATCGACAAACATGAACACTGAAGCTTTCTTT
TRBV27,.,.,TRBJ1-2,CASSYDRSYGYTF,TGTGCCAGCAGTTATGACAGGTCCTATGGCTACACCTTC
TRBV19,TRBD1,.,TRBJ2-7,CASIARDRDYEQYF,TGTGCCAGTATTGCCCGGGACAGAGACTACGAGCAGTACTTC
TRBV13,.,.,TRBJ2-7,CASSPHYEQYF,TGTGCCAGCAGCCCACACTACGAGCAGTACTTC
TRBV28,.,.,TRBJ2-7,CASSLGYRHEQYF,TGTGCCAGCAGTTTGGGGTACCGCCACGAGCAGTACTTC
TRBV5-1,.,few,TRBJ1-4,CASSPTGPINEKLFF,TGCGCCAGCAGCCCTACGGGACCGATTAATGAAAAACTGTTTTTT
TRBV28,TRBD2,.,TRBJ2-3,CASSAQVISGRASTDTQYF,TGTGCCAGCAGTGCTCAAGTCATTAGCGGGAGGGCTAGCACAGATACGCAGTATTTT
TRBV9,.,once,TRBJ2-3,CASSVTGRAGDTQYF,TGTGCCAGCAGCGTAACGGGCCGCGCGGGGGATACGCAGTATTTT
TRBV9,.,.,TRBJ2-5,CASSAEGGTAGETQYF,TGTGCCAGCAGCGCCGAAGGGGGGACCGCAGGGGAGACCCAGTACTTC
TRBV10-1,TRBD2,.,TRBJ2-5,CASSEYGVTSKETQYF,TGCGCCAGCAGTGAGTACGGAGTGACTAGCAAAGAGACCCAGTACTTC
TRBV11-2,.,.,TRBJ1-1,CASSSQMNTEAFF,TGTGCCAGCAGCTCTCAGATGAACACTGAAGCTTTCTTT
TRBV27,.,.,TRBJ2-1,CASSVVSTWGNEQFF,TGTGCCAGCAGTGTTGTATCCACATGGGGCAATGAGCAGTTCTTC
TRBV28,.,.,TRBJ1-1,CASSPPQFRGRNTEAFF,TGTGCCAGCAGTCCACCCCAATTCCGGGGGAGGAACACTGAAGCTTTCTTT
TRBV7-2,.,.,TRBJ2-3,CASNIHLGDTQYF,TGTGCCAGCAACATACACCTCGGGGATACGCAGTATTTT
TRBV6-1,TRBD1,.,TRBJ1-4,CASSELDRGRRKLFF,TGTGCCAGCAGTGAACTCGACAGGGGTAGAAGGAAACTGTTTTTT
TRBV7-8,.,once,TRBJ1-2,CASSLEGGSNYGYTF,TGTGCCAGCAGCTTAGAAGGGGGGAGTAACTATGGCTACACCTTC
TRBV15,.,once,TRBJ2-7,CATALGSSYEQYF,TGTGCCACTGCCTTGGGAAGCTCCTACGAGCAGTACTTC